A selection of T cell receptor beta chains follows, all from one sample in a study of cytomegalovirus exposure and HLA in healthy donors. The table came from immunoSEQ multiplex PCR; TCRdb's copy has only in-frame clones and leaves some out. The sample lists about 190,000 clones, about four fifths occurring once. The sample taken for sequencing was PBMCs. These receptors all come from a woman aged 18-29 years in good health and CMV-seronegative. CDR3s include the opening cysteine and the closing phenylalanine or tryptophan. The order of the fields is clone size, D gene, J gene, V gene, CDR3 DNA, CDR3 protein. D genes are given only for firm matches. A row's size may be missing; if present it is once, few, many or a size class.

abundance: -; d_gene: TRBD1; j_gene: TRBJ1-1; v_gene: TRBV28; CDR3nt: TGTGCCAGCAGTTTAGGGACAGGGGCGAACACTGAAGCTTTCTTT; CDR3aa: CASSLGTGANTEAFF
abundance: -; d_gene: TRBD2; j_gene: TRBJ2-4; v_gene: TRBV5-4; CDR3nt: TGTGCCACCAATCGGGCGGGGGAAAACATTCAGTACTTC; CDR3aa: CATNRAGENIQYF
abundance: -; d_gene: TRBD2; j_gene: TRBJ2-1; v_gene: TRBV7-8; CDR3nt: TGTGCCAGCAGCTTGGCCAGCCCATGGGTGGCGGGAGGAAATGAGCAGTTCTTC; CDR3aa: CASSLASPWVAGGNEQFF
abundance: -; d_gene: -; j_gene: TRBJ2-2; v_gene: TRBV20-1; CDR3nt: TGCAGTGCTAGCAGGCGCGGGGAGCTGTTTTTT; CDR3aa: CSASRRGELFF
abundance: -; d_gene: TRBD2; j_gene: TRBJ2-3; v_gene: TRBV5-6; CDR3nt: TGTGCCAGCAGCTTGTTAGCGGGGCCAGATACGCAGTATTTT; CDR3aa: CASSLLAGPDTQYF
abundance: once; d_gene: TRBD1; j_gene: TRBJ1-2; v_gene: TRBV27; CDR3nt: TGTGCCAGCAGTTTAGCGGACAGGGGCTATGGCTACACCTTC; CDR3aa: CASSLADRGYGYTF
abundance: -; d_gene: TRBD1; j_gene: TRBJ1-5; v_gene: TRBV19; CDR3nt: TGTGCCAGTAGCCCTCCGGGACAGGGTCAGCCCCAGCATTTT; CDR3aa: CASSPPGQGQPQHF
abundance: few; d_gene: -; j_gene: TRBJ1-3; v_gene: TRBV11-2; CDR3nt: TGTGCCAGCAGCTTAGATGACTTTTACTCTGGAAACACCATATATTTT; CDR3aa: CASSLDDFYSGNTIYF
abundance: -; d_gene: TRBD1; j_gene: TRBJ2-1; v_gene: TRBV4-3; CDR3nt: TGCGCCAGCAGCCAAGAGGACAGGTCCTACAATGAGCAGTTCTTC; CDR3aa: CASSQEDRSYNEQFF
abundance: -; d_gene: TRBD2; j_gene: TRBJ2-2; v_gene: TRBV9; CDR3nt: TGTGCCAGCAGCGTAGGTCCGCAGCGGGAGGGGCCCGGGGAGCTGTTTTTT; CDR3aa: CASSVGPQREGPGELFF
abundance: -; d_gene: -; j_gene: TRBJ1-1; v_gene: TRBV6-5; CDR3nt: TGTGCCAGCAGTTACGGGTCAGGGGACGCTTTCTTT; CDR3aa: CASSYGSGDAFF
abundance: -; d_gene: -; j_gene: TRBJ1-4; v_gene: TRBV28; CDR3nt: TGTGCCAGCAGCGAGACAGCTGGAAGTGAAAAACTGTTTTTT; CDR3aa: CASSETAGSEKLFF
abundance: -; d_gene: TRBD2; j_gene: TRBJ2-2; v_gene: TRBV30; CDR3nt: TGTGCCTGGAGTGTATTACGGCTAGCGGATCAGAACACCGGGGAGCTGTTTTTT; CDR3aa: CAWSVLRLADQNTGELFF
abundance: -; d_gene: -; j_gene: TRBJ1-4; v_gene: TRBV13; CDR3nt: TGTGCCAGCAGCTTACGACAGGCTAATGAAAAACTGTTTTTT; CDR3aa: CASSLRQANEKLFF
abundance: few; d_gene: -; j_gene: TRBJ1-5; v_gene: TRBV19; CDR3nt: TGTGCCAGCCGGCTAGGACAGTATAGCAATCAGCCCCAGCATTTT; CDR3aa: CASRLGQYSNQPQHF
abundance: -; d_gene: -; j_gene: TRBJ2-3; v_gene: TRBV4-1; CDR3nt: TGCGCCAGCAGCCAAGAACGTGCGAGCGGCCCCACAGATACGCAGTATTTT; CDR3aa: CASSQERASGPTDTQYF
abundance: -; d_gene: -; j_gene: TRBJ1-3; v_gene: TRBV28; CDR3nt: TGTGCCAGCAAGAGAACAGGCTCTGGAAACACCATATATTTT; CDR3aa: CASKRTGSGNTIYF
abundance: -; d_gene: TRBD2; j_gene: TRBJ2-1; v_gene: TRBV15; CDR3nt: TGTGCCACCAGCAGAGATAGAGGAACTAGCGGGAGGGGTTACAATGAGCAGTTCTTC; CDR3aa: CATSRDRGTSGRGYNEQFF
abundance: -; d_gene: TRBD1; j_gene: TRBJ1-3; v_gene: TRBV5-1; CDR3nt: TGCGCCAGCAGCATAGGACAGGGGGTTGTGTCCGGAAACACCATATATTTT; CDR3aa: CASSIGQGVVSGNTIYF